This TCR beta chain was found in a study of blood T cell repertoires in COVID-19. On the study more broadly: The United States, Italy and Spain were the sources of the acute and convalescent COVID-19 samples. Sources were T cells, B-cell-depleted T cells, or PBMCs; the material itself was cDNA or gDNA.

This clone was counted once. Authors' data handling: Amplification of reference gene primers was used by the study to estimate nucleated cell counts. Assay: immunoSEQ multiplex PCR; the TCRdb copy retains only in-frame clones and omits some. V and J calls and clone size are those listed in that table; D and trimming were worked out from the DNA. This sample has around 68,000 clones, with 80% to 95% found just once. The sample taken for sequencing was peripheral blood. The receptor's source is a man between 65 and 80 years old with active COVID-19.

The CDR3 DNA reads TGTGCCAGCAGCATAGAACGCCAGGCTGCTGAGCAGTTCTTC. Translating gives CASSIERQAAEQFF. The rearrangement joins TRBV7-9 to TRBJ2-1; the D is unclear. There are 14 residues in the CDR3. V lost 5 bases and J lost 9, with 17 bases in between. Germline V gene lookup returns CDR1 SEHNR and CDR2 FQNEAQ (reference sequence).